Reported below is one TCR beta chain. Original processing notes: Using reference gene primer amplification, nucleated cell counts were estimated. This table comes from immunoSEQ multiplex PCR, and its TCRdb copy is limited to in-frame clones, with some not included. The V and J calls and clone size are taken from that table; D and trimming were inferred from the DNA. The sample consists of approximately 190,000 clones, roughly four fifths of them appearing once. The record originates from a study of blood T cell repertoires in COVID-19. Study-level information: COVID-19 samples collected from the United States, Italy and Spain covered acute and convalescent phases. T cells, B-cell-depleted T cells, or PBMCs supplied cDNA or gDNA.

Trimming took off 1 base at V and 7 bases at J, with 11 bases between the two ends. In germline, CDR1 is MNHNS, CDR2 SASEGT. The CDR3 has 14 residues. The TCR was taken from a middle-aged woman with acute or convalescent COVID-19. The sample comprised peripheral blood. The chain couples TRBV6-1 to TRBJ1-5; D remains ambiguous. The CDR3 here is CASSEVPLEQPQHF. CDR3 in DNA: TGTGCCAGCAGTGAAGTCCCCTTAGAGCAGCCCCAGCATTTT.